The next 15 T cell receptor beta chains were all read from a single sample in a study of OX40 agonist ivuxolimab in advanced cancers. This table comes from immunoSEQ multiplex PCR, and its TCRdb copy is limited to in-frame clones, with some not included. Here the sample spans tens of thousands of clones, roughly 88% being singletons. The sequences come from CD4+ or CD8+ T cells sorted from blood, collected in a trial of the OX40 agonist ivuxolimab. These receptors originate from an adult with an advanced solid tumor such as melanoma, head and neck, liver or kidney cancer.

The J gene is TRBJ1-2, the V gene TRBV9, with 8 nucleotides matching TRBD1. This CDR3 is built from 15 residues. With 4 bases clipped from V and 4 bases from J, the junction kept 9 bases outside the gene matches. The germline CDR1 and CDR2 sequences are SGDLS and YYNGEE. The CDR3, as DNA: TGTGCCAGCAGCCCCAGACAGGGGCCGACCTATGGCTACACCTTC. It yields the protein CASSPRQGPTYGYTF.

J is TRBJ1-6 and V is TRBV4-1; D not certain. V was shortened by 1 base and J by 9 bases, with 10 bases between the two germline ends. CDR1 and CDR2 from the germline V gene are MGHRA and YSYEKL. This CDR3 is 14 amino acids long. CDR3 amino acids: CASSQVDASSPLHF. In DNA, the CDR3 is TGCGCCAGCAGCCAAGTGGACGCGAGTTCACCCCTCCACTTT.

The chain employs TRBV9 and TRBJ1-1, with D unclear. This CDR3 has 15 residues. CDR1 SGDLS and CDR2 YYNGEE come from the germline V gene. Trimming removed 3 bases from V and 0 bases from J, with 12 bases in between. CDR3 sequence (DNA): TGTGCCAGCAGCGGAACCGGGAGGATGAACACTGAAGCTTTCTTT. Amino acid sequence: CASSGTGRMNTEAFF.

In nucleotides, the CDR3 is TGTGCCAGCAGTTACTCGAAGGCAGGGGGAGAGACCCAGTACTTC. It specifies CASSYSKAGGETQYF. This chain uses TRBV6-6 with TRBJ2-5; 7 nucleotides line up with TRBD1. This CDR3 contains 15 residues. Germline CDR1 is MNHNY and CDR2 is SVGAGI (reference sequence). V shed 0 bases and J 4 bases; nucleotides not matched to a gene: 5.

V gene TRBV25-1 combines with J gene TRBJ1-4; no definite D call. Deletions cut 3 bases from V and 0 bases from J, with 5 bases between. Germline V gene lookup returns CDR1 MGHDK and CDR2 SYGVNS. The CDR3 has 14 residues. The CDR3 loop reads CASSDLSTNEKLFF. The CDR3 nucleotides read TGTGCCAGCAGTGATCTTTCAACTAATGAAAAACTGTTTTTT.

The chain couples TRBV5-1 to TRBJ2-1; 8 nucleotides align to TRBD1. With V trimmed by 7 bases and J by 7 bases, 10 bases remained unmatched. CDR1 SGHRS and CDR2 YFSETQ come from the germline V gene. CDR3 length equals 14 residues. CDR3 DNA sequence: TGCGCCAGCCGCGAACGAGACAGGGGAAATGAGCAGTTCTTC. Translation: CASRERDRGNEQFF.

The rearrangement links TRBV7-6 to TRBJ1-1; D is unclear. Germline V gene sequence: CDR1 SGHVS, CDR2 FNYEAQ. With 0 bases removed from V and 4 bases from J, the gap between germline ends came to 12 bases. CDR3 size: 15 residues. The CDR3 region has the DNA TGTGCCAGCAGCTTAGCGCTGAGAGGGAGCACTGAAGCTTTCTTT. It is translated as CASSLALRGSTEAFF.

Here the CDR3 DNA reads TGCGCCAGCAGCCAAGATTCCCAGCAGGCTAGCGCTGGGGCCAACGTCCTGACTTTC. Amino acid sequence: CASSQDSQQASAGANVLTF. V is TRBV4-1 and J is TRBJ2-6; perhaps TRBD2 as D (6 bases). Trimming removed 0 bases at V and 2 bases at J, with 17 bases between. Germline V gene data show CDR1 as MGHRA and CDR2 as YSYEKL. The CDR3 runs 19 residues.

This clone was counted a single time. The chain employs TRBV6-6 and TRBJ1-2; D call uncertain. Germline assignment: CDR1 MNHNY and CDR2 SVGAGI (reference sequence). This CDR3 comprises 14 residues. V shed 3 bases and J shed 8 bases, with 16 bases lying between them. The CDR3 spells CASSYESAFGGYTF. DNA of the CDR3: TGTGCCAGCAGTTATGAGTCTGCCTTTGGGGGCTACACCTTC.

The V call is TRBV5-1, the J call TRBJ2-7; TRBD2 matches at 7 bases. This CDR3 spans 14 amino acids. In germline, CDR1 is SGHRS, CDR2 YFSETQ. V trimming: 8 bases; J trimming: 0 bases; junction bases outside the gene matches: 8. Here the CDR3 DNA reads TGCGCCAGTACCTCCGGGACTAACTCCTACGAGCAGTACTTC. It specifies CASTSGTNSYEQYF.

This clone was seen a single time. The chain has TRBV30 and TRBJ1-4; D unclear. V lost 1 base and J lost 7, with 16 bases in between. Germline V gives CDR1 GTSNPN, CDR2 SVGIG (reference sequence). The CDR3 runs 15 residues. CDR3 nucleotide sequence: TGTGCCTGGAGTGGGGGTCCTCCCATGGGTGAAAAACTGTTTTTT. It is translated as CAWSGGPPMGEKLFF.

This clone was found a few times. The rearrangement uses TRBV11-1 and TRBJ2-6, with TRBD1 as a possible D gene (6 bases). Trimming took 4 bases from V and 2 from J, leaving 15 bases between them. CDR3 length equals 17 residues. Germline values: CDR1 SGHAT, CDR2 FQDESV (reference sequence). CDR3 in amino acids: CASSSSTGRAGANVLTF. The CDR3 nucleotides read TGTGCCAGCAGCTCCTCGACAGGCCGGGCTGGGGCCAACGTCCTGACTTTC. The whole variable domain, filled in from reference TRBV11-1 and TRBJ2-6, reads EAEVAQSPRYKITEKSQAVAFWCDPISGHATLYWYRQILGQGPELLVQFQDESVVDDSQLPKDRFSAERLKGVDSTLKIQPAELGDSAMYLCASSSSTGRAGANVLTFGAGSRLTVL.

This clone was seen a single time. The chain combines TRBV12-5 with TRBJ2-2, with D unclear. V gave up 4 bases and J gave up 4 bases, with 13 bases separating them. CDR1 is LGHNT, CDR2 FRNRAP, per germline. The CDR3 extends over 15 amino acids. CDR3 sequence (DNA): TGTGCTAGTGGTTCCGTGAGAAGGGTCACCGGGGAGCTGTTTTTT. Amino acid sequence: CASGSVRRVTGELFF.

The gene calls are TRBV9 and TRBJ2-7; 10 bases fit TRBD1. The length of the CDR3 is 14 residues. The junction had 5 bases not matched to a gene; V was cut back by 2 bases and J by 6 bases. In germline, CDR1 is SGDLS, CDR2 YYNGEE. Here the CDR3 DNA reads TGTGCCAGCAGCGTGGCGGGACAGGGGTTCGAGCAGTACTTC. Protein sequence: CASSVAGQGFEQYF.

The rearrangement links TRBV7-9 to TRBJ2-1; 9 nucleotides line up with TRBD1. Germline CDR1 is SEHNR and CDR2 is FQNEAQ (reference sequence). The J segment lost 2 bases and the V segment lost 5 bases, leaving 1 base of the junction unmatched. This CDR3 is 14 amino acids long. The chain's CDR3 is CASSRQGAYNEQFF. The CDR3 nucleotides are TGTGCCAGCAGCCGACAGGGGGCCTACAATGAGCAGTTCTTC.